These T cell receptor beta chains were read from a single sample in a study of shared clonotypes between healthy human individuals. Clones were sequenced by immunoSEQ multiplex PCR, and TCRdb holds only the in-frame ones, with some missing. The data show fewer than 550,000 clones, with nearly 80% seen just once and about 12% held by the top ten. Specimen: PBMCs. The receptors derive from a woman aged 40 to 55 in good health. Some clones in this sample may be carry-over from other donors' samples. Both conserved end residues are part of each CDR3. The order of the fields is clone size, J gene, D gene, V gene, CDR3 DNA, CDR3 protein. D genes are given only for firm matches. Clone size, where shown, is once, few, many, or a class for clones that have expanded.

>few|TRBJ1-2|TRBD1|TRBV28
TGTGCCAGCAGTCTCTACAGGGGGCGGTATGGCTACACCTTC
CASSLYRGRYGYTF
>.|TRBJ2-7|TRBD1|TRBV5-4
TGTGCCAGCAGCGACGCCAGACAGGGGGCCGCGCGCGAGCAGTACTTC
CASSDARQGAAREQYF
>.|TRBJ1-1|TRBD1|TRBV30
TGTGCCTGGACTTCCGGGACAGGACCCACTGAAGCTTTCTTT
CAWTSGTGPTEAFF
>.|TRBJ1-2|.|TRBV5-6
TGTGCCAGCAGACCCGGACAGCGCGGTGGCTACACCTTC
CASRPGQRGGYTF
>.|TRBJ2-3|.|TRBV7-8
TGTGCCAGCAGCTTAGCGCTAACATCCGATACGCAGTATTTT
CASSLALTSDTQYF
>.|TRBJ2-1|.|TRBV11-2
TGTGCCAGCAGCTCCCCTAGTAGTCTCCTCATTGGCGGTGAGCAGTTCTTC
CASSSPSSLLIGGEQFF
>.|TRBJ1-4|TRBD1|TRBV4-2
TGTGCCAGCAGCCAGATTGGGGCAGGGGGTGGTGAAAAACTGTTTTTT
CASSQIGAGGGEKLFF
>.|TRBJ2-3|TRBD2|TRBV28
TGTGCCAGCCGGTCTCTAGCGGGGGGGGGCACAGATACGCAGTATTTT
CASRSLAGGGTDTQYF
>once|TRBJ2-2|.|TRBV19
TGTGCCAGTAGTGGCCAGACTAGTAGGCAAGGGGAGCTGTTTTTT
CASSGQTSRQGELFF
>.|TRBJ2-7|.|TRBV4-1
TGCGCCAGCAGCCAAGAAGGCAGTAACTCCTACGAGCAGTACTTC
CASSQEGSNSYEQYF
>.|TRBJ1-1|.|TRBV4-1
TGCGCCAGCAGCCAACCCCTCGCTGACAGGACGAACGCTGAAGCTTTCTTT
CASSQPLADRTNAEAFF
>few|TRBJ1-4|.|TRBV15
TGTGCCACCAGCAGAGATAGGCAATCGGAAAAACTGTTTTTT
CATSRDRQSEKLFF
>.|TRBJ2-2|TRBD1|TRBV6-1
TGTGCCAGCAGTGGAGGGACAGGGGGGAACACCGGGGAGCTGTTTTTT
CASSGGTGGNTGELFF
>.|TRBJ1-2|.|TRBV4-2
TGTGCCAGCAGCCAAGAATATCGCGGCTACACCTTC
CASSQEYRGYTF
>once|TRBJ2-7|.|TRBV6-6
TGTGCCAGCAGTTACTCAGGCGTGCAGCAGTACTTC
CASSYSGVQQYF
>few|TRBJ2-2|.|TRBV7-3
TGTGCCAGCAGCCCCTACAGGTCTAACACCGGGGAGCTGTTTTTT
CASSPYRSNTGELFF
>.|TRBJ2-7|.|TRBV5-4
TGTGCCAGCAGCTTGGCTGGGGGCTCCTACGAGCAGTACTTC
CASSLAGGSYEQYF
>once|TRBJ2-1|TRBD1|TRBV5-1
TGCGCCAGCCGACAGGGGGCTAACAATGAGCAGTTCTTC
CASRQGANNEQFF
>.|TRBJ1-1|TRBD1|TRBV5-1
TGCGCCAGCAGCCCCGAGGGGGGGACAGGGGCCGGTGAAGCTTTCTTT
CASSPEGGTGAGEAFF
>few|TRBJ1-3|.|TRBV13
TGTGCCAGCAGCCGGGGGGGGCGGCACTCTGGAAACACCATATATTTT
CASSRGGRHSGNTIYF
>.|TRBJ1-1|.|TRBV25-1
TGTGCCAGCAGTGAAGGTAACACTGAAGCTTTCTTT
CASSEGNTEAFF
>.|TRBJ2-5|.|TRBV10-3
TGTGCCATCAGTGATAGGGGGACGGAGACCCAGTACTTC
CAISDRGTETQYF
>.|TRBJ1-5|.|TRBV19
TGTGCCGTGGGCGCCGAAGTGAGCAATCAGCCCCAGCATTTT
CAVGAEVSNQPQHF
>.|TRBJ2-7|TRBD1|TRBV7-2
TGTGCCAGCAGCTTAGGAGCTACTGAAGGGACAGGGGTTAACGAGCAGTACTTC
CASSLGATEGTGVNEQYF
>.|TRBJ1-2|.|TRBV5-1
TGCGCCAGCAGCTTAGGGACAAGCGAAAACTATGGCTACACCTTC
CASSLGTSENYGYTF
>.|TRBJ2-7|.|TRBV7-2
TGTGCCAGCAGCTTACTGGGGAATAGCTACGAGCAGTACTTC
CASSLLGNSYEQYF
>.|TRBJ2-7|.|TRBV28
TGTGCCAGCAGTTTTGGACAGAACTCCTACGAGCAGTACTTC
CASSFGQNSYEQYF
>.|TRBJ1-1|.|TRBV6-5
TGTGCCAGCAGGATCCAACCGGACAGCTACACTGAAGCTTTCTTT
CASRIQPDSYTEAFF
>.|TRBJ1-2|.|TRBV29-1
TGCAGCGTTGACGCGTCTCATCGCCGGCGGGGCTATGGCTACACCTTC
CSVDASHRRRGYGYTF
>.|TRBJ2-3|TRBD2|TRBV16
TGTGCCAGCAGCCTCAAACTAGCGACTAGCACAGATACGCAGTATTTT
CASSLKLATSTDTQYF
>.|TRBJ1-2|.|TRBV6-6
TGTGCCAGCAGCCTTGACACCTATGGCTACACCTTC
CASSLDTYGYTF
>once|TRBJ2-3|.|TRBV10-1
TGCGCCAGCAGTGGAGGAGGGGGTCACGCAGCGAATTTT
CASSGGGGHAANF
>.|TRBJ2-3|TRBD1|TRBV6-1
TGTGCCAGCAGTAACGACAGGGGGGATACGCAGTATTTT
CASSNDRGDTQYF
>.|TRBJ1-5|.|TRBV28
TGTGCCAGCAGAAGACCGAGCAATCAGCCCCAGCATTTT
CASRRPSNQPQHF
>.|TRBJ2-3|TRBD2|TRBV13
TGTGCCAGCAGCTTACTAGCGGGAGGTTCCACAGATACGCAGTATTTT
CASSLLAGGSTDTQYF
>.|TRBJ2-7|.|TRBV7-8
TGTGCCAGCAGCTTACTCGGAGAGGTTGGCGAGCAGTACTTC
CASSLLGEVGEQYF
>once|TRBJ2-7|.|TRBV6-6
TGTGCCAGCAGTTACGGGTTACAGTACAAGCAGTACTTC
CASSYGLQYKQYF
>.|TRBJ2-7|.|TRBV10-1
TGCGCCAGCAGCTCCCTCAGGGGTCTCTCCTACGAGCAGTACTTC
CASSSLRGLSYEQYF
>.|TRBJ2-1|TRBD2|TRBV11-2
TGTGCCAGCAGCTTAGGAGTAGCGGGAGGGCCGTACAATGAGCAGTTCTTC
CASSLGVAGGPYNEQFF
>.|TRBJ2-5|TRBD2|TRBV6-1
TGTGCCAGCAGGCTGGGACTACAAGAGACCCAGTACTTC
CASRLGLQETQYF
>once|TRBJ2-5|TRBD1|TRBV11-2
TGTGCCAGCAGCCAGGGGGCGCAAGAGACCCAGTACTTC
CASSQGAQETQYF
>.|TRBJ1-1|TRBD1|TRBV15
TGTGCCACCAGCAGAGGTGGACAGGGCCACACTGAAGCTTTCTTT
CATSRGGQGHTEAFF
>once|TRBJ2-1|.|TRBV5-1
TGCGCCAGCAGCTTGGGACAGAGCTCCTACAATGAGCAGTTCTTC
CASSLGQSSYNEQFF
>.|TRBJ2-1|TRBD2|TRBV28
TGTGCCAGCAGTTTATTACTAGCGGGAGTCACTGAGCAGTTCTTC
CASSLLLAGVTEQFF
>many|TRBJ2-7|.|TRBV28
TGTGCCAGCAGTTCCTTGACGGGGGCGGCCTACGAGCAGTACTTC
CASSSLTGAAYEQYF
>.|TRBJ2-7|TRBD2|TRBV6-1
TGTGCCAGCAGTGAAGAAGGGAGGTGGCTAGCGGGACGGGAGCAGTACTTC
CASSEEGRWLAGREQYF
>.|TRBJ2-7|TRBD2|TRBV5-1
TGCGCCAGCAGCCCGACGGGACTAGCTTCCTACGAGCAGTACTTC
CASSPTGLASYEQYF
>.|TRBJ1-4|.|TRBV25-1
TGTGCCAGTTCAGGTCGCGCAACTAATGAAAAACTGTTTTTT
CASSGRATNEKLFF
>.|TRBJ2-1|.|TRBV4-1
TGCGCCAGCAGCTGGATTGGTGAGCAGTTCTTC
CASSWIGEQFF
>.|TRBJ2-1|TRBD1|TRBV5-1
TGCGCCAGCAATCCCGGGACAGGAAGACTCAATGAGCAGTTCTTC
CASNPGTGRLNEQFF
>.|TRBJ2-7|.|TRBV29-1
TGCAGCGTTGCAGAGGGTTCCCTCGAGCAGTACTTC
CSVAEGSLEQYF